This T cell receptor beta chain was identified during a study of response to subunit inactivated influenza vaccine. Findings of the study overall: T cells newly recruited by each seasonal influenza vaccination are few, the authors suggested.

CDR3 length equals 14 residues. J lost 0 bases, V lost 7 bases, and 5 bases had no gene match. The germline gives CDR1 SGHTA, CDR2 FQGNSA. TCRdb re-called the RT-PCR reads with MiXCR, one entry per CDR3 protein. This sample has about 530,000 distinct CDR3 sequences, with 10% to 15% found just once. Remarks on this clonotype: The antigen is unknown.

The chain uses TRBV7-2 and TRBJ2-7; 8 bases fit TRBD1. The clonotype was recovered from a man aged 45-65 years who received an inactivated influenza vaccine. The sample here was PBMCs from blood, taken more than 35 days after vaccination. The CDR3 DNA sequence: TGTGCCAGCACCCCTACAGGGGGCTCCTACGAGCAGTACTTC. Protein sequence: CASTPTGGSYEQYF.